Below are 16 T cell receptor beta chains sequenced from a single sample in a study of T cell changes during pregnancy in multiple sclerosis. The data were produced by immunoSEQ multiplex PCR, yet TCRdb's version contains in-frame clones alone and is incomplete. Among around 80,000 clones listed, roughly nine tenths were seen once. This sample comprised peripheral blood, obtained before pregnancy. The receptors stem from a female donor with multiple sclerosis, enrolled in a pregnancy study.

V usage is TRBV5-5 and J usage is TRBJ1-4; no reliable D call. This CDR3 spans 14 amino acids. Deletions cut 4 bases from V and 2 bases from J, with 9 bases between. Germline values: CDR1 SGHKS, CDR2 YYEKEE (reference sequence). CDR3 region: CASSPLVTNEKLFF. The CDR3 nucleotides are TGTGCCAGCAGCCCACTTGTGACTAATGAAAAACTGTTTTTT.

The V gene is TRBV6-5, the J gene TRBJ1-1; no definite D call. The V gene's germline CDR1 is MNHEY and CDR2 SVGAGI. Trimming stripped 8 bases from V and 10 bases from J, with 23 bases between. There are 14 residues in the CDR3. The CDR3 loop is CASGDQLEQFGAFF. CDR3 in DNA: TGTGCCAGCGGCGATCAATTGGAACAGTTCGGAGCTTTCTTT.

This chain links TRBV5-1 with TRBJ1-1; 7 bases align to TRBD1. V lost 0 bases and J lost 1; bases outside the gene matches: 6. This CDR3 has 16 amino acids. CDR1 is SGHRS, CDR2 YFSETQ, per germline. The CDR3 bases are TGCGCCAGCAGCTTGGAAGGGGGCAGGACGAACACTGAAGCTTTCTTT. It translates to CASSLEGGRTNTEAFF.

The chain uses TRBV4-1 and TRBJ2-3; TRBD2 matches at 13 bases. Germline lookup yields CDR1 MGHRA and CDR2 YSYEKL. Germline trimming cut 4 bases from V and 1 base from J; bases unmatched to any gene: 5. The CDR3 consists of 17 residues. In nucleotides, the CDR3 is TGCGCCAGCAGCCCAGTAACTAGCGGGGGGGGCACAGATACGCAGTATTTT. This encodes CASSPVTSGGGTDTQYF.

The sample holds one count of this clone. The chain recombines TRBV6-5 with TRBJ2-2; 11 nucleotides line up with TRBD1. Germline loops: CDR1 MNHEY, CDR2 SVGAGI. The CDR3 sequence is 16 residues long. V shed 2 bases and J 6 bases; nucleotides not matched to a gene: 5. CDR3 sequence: CASSYPRTGGPGELFF. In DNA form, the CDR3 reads TGTGCCAGCAGTTACCCCCGGACAGGGGGCCCCGGGGAGCTGTTTTTT.

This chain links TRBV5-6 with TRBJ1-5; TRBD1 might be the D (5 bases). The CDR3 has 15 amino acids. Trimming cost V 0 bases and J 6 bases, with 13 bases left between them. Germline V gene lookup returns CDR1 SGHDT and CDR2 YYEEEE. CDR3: CASSLGPGVGQPQHF. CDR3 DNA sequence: TGTGCCAGCAGCTTGGGGCCGGGGGTAGGTCAGCCCCAGCATTTT.

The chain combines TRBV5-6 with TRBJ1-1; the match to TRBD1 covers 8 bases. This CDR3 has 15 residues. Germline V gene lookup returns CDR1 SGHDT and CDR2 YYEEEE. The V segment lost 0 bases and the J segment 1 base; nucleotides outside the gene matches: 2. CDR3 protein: CASSLAGTGNTEAFF. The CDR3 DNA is TGTGCCAGCAGCTTGGCCGGGACAGGGAACACTGAAGCTTTCTTT.

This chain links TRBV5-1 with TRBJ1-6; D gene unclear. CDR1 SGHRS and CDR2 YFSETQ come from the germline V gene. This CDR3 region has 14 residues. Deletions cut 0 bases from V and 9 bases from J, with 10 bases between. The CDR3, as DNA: TGCGCCAGCAGCTTGGGTCAGGACTCTTCACCCCTCCACTTT. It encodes CASSLGQDSSPLHF. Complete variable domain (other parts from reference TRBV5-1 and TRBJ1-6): KAGVTQTPRYLIKTRGQQVTLSCSPISGHRSVSWYQQTPGQGLQFLFEYFSETQRNKGNFPGRFSGRQFSNSRSEMNVSTLELGDSALYLCASSLGQDSSPLHFGNGTRLTVT.

CDR3 nucleotides: TGTGCCAGCAGCGTAGTCGGCGGGGGAGTCGGGGAGCTGTTTTTT. This translates into CASSVVGGGVGELFF. V gene TRBV9 combines with J gene TRBJ2-2; TRBD2 aligns across 7 bases. Germline-derived CDR1 and CDR2 are SGDLS and YYNGEE. With V trimmed by 0 bases and J by 7 bases, 6 bases remained unmatched. The CDR3 length is 15 residues.

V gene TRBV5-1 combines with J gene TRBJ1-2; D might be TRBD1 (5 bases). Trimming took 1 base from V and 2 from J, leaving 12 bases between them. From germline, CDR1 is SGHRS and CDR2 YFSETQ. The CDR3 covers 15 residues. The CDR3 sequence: CASSLWAGSNYGYTF. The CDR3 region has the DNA TGCGCCAGCAGCTTGTGGGCAGGGTCGAACTATGGCTACACCTTC. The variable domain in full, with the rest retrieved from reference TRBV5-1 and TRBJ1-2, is KAGVTQTPRYLIKTRGQQVTLSCSPISGHRSVSWYQQTPGQGLQFLFEYFSETQRNKGNFPGRFSGRQFSNSRSEMNVSTLELGDSALYLCASSLWAGSNYGYTFGSGTRLTVV.

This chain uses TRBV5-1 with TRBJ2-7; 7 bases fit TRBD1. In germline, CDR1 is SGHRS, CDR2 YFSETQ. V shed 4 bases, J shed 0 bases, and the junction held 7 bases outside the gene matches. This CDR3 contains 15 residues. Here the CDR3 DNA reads TGCGCCAGCAGCCCGAGGTCAGGGGGCTCCTACGAGCAGTACTTC. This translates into CASSPRSGGSYEQYF.

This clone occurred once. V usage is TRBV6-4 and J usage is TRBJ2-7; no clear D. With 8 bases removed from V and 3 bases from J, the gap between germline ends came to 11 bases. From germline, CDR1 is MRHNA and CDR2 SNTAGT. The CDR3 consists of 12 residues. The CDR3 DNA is TGTGCCAGCCCCTTAGTGAGCTACGAGCAGTACTTC. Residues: CASPLVSYEQYF.

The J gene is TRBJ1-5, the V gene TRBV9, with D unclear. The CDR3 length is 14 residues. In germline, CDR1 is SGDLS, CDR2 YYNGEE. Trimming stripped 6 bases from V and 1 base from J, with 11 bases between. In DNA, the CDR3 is TGTGCCAGCACTCCTGACGGGAGCAATCAGCCCCAGCATTTT. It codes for CASTPDGSNQPQHF.

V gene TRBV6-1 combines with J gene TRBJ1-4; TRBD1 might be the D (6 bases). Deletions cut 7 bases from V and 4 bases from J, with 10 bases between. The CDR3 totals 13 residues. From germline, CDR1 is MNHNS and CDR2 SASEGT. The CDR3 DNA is TGTGCCAGCACGGACAGCTTTAATGAAAAACTGTTTTTT. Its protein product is CASTDSFNEKLFF.

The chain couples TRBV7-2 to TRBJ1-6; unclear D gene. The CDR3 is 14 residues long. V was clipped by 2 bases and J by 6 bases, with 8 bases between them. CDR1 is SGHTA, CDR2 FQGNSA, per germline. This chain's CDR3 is CASSLPLANSPLHF. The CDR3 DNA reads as TGTGCCAGCAGCTTACCTTTAGCTAATTCACCCCTCCACTTT.

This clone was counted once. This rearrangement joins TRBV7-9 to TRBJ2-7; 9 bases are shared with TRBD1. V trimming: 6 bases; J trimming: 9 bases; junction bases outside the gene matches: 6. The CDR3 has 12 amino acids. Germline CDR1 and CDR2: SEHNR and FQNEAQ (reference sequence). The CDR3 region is CASRDHRGLQYF. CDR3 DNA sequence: TGTGCCAGCAGGGACCACAGGGGGCTGCAGTACTTC.